The T cell receptor beta chain described here comes from a study of blood T cell repertoires in COVID-19. For the study at large: PBMCs, B-cell-depleted T cells, or T cells were the source of the cDNA or gDNA that made up the material.

This clone was counted a single time. The CDR3 is made up of 12 amino acids. CDR1 is SGHDT, CDR2 YYEEEE, per germline. V was cut by 2 bases and J by 5 bases, with 7 bases left in between. The authors' processing: Reference gene primer amplification in the assay estimated nucleated cell counts. Some clones are missing from TCRdb's copy, which holds only in-frame ones; the method was immunoSEQ multiplex PCR. The DNA was the basis for D and trimming; V, J and clone size are from that table. This sample has around 230,000 clones; roughly 90% occur once, and the top ten carry under 13%. Recruits, aged roughly 18 to 95 years, lived in 24 US areas.

Sequences were obtained from PBMCs or T cells enriched from blood (not recorded which). This receptor was obtained from a man aged 18 to 29 with acute COVID-19. The rearrangement links TRBV5-6 to TRBJ1-1; D is unclear. As DNA, the CDR3 is TGTGCCAGCAGCTTAGTAGCTACTGAAGCTTTCTTT. It translates to CASSLVATEAFF.